Below are 23 T cell receptor beta chains sequenced from a single sample in a study of cytomegalovirus exposure and HLA in healthy donors. The PCR made use of 60 Vbeta and 13 Jbeta primers. Sequencing was performed with immunoSEQ multiplex PCR; in TCRdb, only in-frame clones are kept and a portion is missing. Found here are over 65,000 clones; the top ten clones hold 1% to 1.4%. The sample comprised PBMCs. The receptors were gathered from a woman aged 25 to 39 in good health and CMV-seronegative.

The chain recombines TRBV12-5 with TRBJ2-1, with TRBD2 identical over 7 bases. Trimming at V came to 3 bases and at J to 6 bases, leaving 14 bases not matched to a gene. This CDR3 has 17 residues. CDR1 is LGHNT, CDR2 FRNRAP, per germline. CDR3 in amino acids: CASGLPMGGGRGNEQFF. CDR3 DNA sequence: TGTGCTAGTGGTTTACCGATGGGGGGAGGGAGGGGCAATGAGCAGTTCTTC.

The genes are TRBV5-1 and TRBJ2-2; 13 nucleotides line up with TRBD2. Germline CDR1 is SGHRS and CDR2 is YFSETQ. The V gene end was trimmed by 1 base and the J gene end by 6 bases; junction bases not matched to a gene: 12. The CDR3 totals 19 residues. Written as DNA, the CDR3 is TGCGCCAGCAGCTTGAGTGGGACTAGCGGGAAATCCAGTCCCGGGGAGCTGTTTTTT. The encoded protein is CASSLSGTSGKSSPGELFF.

The chain couples TRBV5-1 to TRBJ1-1; possible D gene TRBD1, 5 bases. Trimming took 1 base from V and 0 from J, leaving 7 bases between them. Germline V gene data show CDR1 as SGHRS and CDR2 as YFSETQ. The CDR3 runs 14 residues. The CDR3 here is CASSLRGMNTEAFF. CDR3 coding DNA: TGCGCCAGCAGCTTGCGGGGGATGAACACTGAAGCTTTCTTT.

The chain uses TRBV5-1 and TRBJ2-7; perhaps TRBD1 as D (6 bases). V was cut by 3 bases and J by 0 bases, with 16 bases left in between. The CDR3 has 16 amino acids. Germline assignment: CDR1 SGHRS and CDR2 YFSETQ. CDR3 nucleotides: TGCGCCAGCAGCTCCCTCCGACAGGATAACTCCTACGAGCAGTACTTC. It codes for CASSSLRQDNSYEQYF.

The chain employs TRBV19 and TRBJ2-2; TRBD2 might be the D (5 bases). Deletions cut 6 bases from V and 6 bases from J, with 11 bases between. This CDR3 is built from 13 residues. Germline-derived CDR1 and CDR2 are LNHDA and SQIVND (reference sequence). DNA of the CDR3: TGTGCCAGTAGGGACTCCCTCCCCGGGGAGCTGTTTTTT. Protein product: CASRDSLPGELFF.

This chain uses TRBV14 with TRBJ1-1, with TRBD1 matching over 7 bases. The CDR3 is 15 residues long. V lost 4 bases and J lost 3; bases outside the gene matches: 8. Germline CDR1 reads SGHDN; CDR2 reads FVKESK. CDR3 DNA: TGTGCCAGCAGCCGTACGACAGGGATGTACACTGAAGCTTTCTTT. This encodes CASSRTTGMYTEAFF.

The rearrangement links TRBV30 to TRBJ1-2; no reliable D call. Trimming cost V 5 bases and J 6 bases, with 16 bases left between them. The germline CDR1 and CDR2 sequences are GTSNPN and SVGIG (reference sequence). This CDR3 has 13 residues. CDR3 in amino acids: CAWGRQTADGYTF. The CDR3, as DNA: TGTGCCTGGGGGAGGCAGACGGCGGATGGCTACACCTTC.

The chain joins TRBV2 to TRBJ2-7; D gene uncertain. Germline-derived CDR1 and CDR2 are SNHLY and FYNNEI. Trimming pared 8 bases from V and 3 bases from J, leaving 11 bases between. The CDR3 runs to 12 residues. The CDR3 region has the DNA TGTGCCAGCTCAATAGCAAACTACGAGCAGTACTTC. Protein: CASSIANYEQYF.

V usage is TRBV2 and J usage is TRBJ2-7, with 7 positions matching TRBD2. This CDR3 is built from 14 residues. V lost 5 bases and J lost 7; bases outside the gene matches: 11. Germline V gene data show CDR1 as SNHLY and CDR2 as FYNNEI. CDR3: CASSPGTTQVEQYF. As DNA, the CDR3 is TGTGCCAGCAGTCCCGGGACTACCCAGGTAGAGCAGTACTTC.

The chain couples TRBV5-1 to TRBJ2-1; 10 bases line up with TRBD2. The CDR3 extends over 15 amino acids. Per germline, CDR1 SGHRS and CDR2 YFSETQ. J gave up 5 bases and V 2 bases, and 4 bases lay outside the gene matches. CDR3 amino acids: CASSLLAGPNNEQFF. CDR3 bases: TGCGCCAGCAGCTTACTAGCGGGGCCGAACAATGAGCAGTTCTTC.

The chain recombines TRBV7-9 with TRBJ2-3; perhaps TRBD2 as D (6 bases). The germline V and J ends were trimmed by 0 bases and 5 bases, with 15 bases remaining between them. Per germline, CDR1 SEHNR and CDR2 FQNEAQ (reference sequence). There are 16 residues in the CDR3. The DNA for the CDR3 is TGTGCCAGCAGCTTAGCGCGGGACCTCCAGGGAGATACGCAGTATTTT. As protein: CASSLARDLQGDTQYF.

J is TRBJ1-2 and V is TRBV7-2, with D maybe TRBD1 (5 bases). Trimming removed 4 bases at V and 8 bases at J, with 17 bases between. The CDR3 length is 14 residues. The germline V gene encodes CDR1 SGHTA and CDR2 FQGNSA. The CDR3 DNA sequence: TGTGCCAGCAGCTGGACCAGGGAAACGAGGGGCTACACCTTC. Amino acid sequence: CASSWTRETRGYTF.

The chain is built from TRBV18 and TRBJ1-1; D not certain. Trimming stripped 3 bases from V and 5 bases from J, with 19 bases between. The CDR3 spans 16 residues. Germline assignment: CDR1 KGHSH and CDR2 LQKENI. CDR3 coding DNA: TGTGCCAGCTCACCCAAAACTCTCCGAGGAGGGACTGAAGCTTTCTTT. Protein product: CASSPKTLRGGTEAFF.

The rearrangement links TRBV6-1 to TRBJ2-5, with D possibly matching TRBD2 (5 bases). In germline, CDR1 is MNHNS, CDR2 SASEGT. The CDR3 sequence is 18 residues long. Trimming shortened V by 0 bases and J by 4 bases, and 21 bases separated the two germline ends. Here the CDR3 reads CASSEAWESRLLGETQYF. CDR3 in DNA: TGTGCCAGCAGTGAAGCGTGGGAGAGTCGCCTATTAGGAGAGACCCAGTACTTC.

V and J are TRBV6-5 and TRBJ1-1; D remains ambiguous. In germline, CDR1 is MNHEY, CDR2 SVGAGI. The length of the CDR3 is 15 residues. V dropped 8 bases and J dropped 1 base, with 17 bases sitting between them. This chain's CDR3 is CASREFGLGNTEAFF. CDR3 nucleotides: TGTGCCAGCCGGGAGTTCGGCCTGGGGAACACTGAAGCTTTCTTT.

The chain has TRBV5-4 and TRBJ1-2; 11 bases map to TRBD1. This CDR3 has 13 amino acids. Germline loops: CDR1 SGHNT, CDR2 YYREEE (reference sequence). V was pared by 6 bases and J by 8 bases, with 6 bases of the junction left unmatched. The CDR3 here is CASTLDRGHGYTF. In DNA form, the CDR3 reads TGTGCCAGCACCCTGGACAGGGGGCACGGCTACACCTTC.

The chain carries TRBV18 and TRBJ2-3, with 10 positions matching TRBD2. The CDR3 extends over 15 amino acids. V lost 3 bases and J lost 0; bases outside the gene matches: 0. CDR1 is KGHSH and CDR2 is LQKENI in the germline V gene. CDR3 nucleotide sequence: TGTGCCAGCTCACCGACTAGCGGGAGCACAGATACGCAGTATTTT. This encodes CASSPTSGSTDTQYF.

The V and J genes are TRBV2 and TRBJ2-7, with a possible D match to TRBD2 (5 bases). The germline gives CDR1 SNHLY, CDR2 FYNNEI. The germline V and J ends were trimmed by 6 bases and 2 bases, with 5 bases remaining between them. CDR3 length: 11 amino acids. The CDR3 coding sequence is TGTGCCAGCAGGGAGGCCTACGAGCAGTACTTC. Protein product: CASREAYEQYF.

The J gene is TRBJ2-1, the V gene TRBV7-9; 7 positions match TRBD2. The germline V gene has CDR1 SEHNR and CDR2 FQNEAQ (reference sequence). This CDR3 contains 12 residues. V lost 5 bases to trimming and J lost 6 bases; unmatched junction nucleotides: 1. CDR3 sequence (DNA): TGTGCCAGCAGCCGGACTAGCAATGAGCAGTTCTTC. It codes for CASSRTSNEQFF.

The chain combines TRBV29-1 with TRBJ1-2; the D gene is possibly TRBD1 (5 bases). V was pared by 6 bases and J by 5 bases, with 22 bases between. This CDR3 spans 15 amino acids. CDR1 SQVTM and CDR2 ANQGSEA come from the germline V gene. The DNA of the CDR3 is TGCAGCGTCCTCTCACAGGACCCTTCGGCGTATGGCTACACCTTC. Translated: CSVLSQDPSAYGYTF.

This chain links TRBV6-1 with TRBJ1-6; D call uncertain. Germline CDR1 is MNHNS and CDR2 is SASEGT. The CDR3 is made up of 14 amino acids. V shed 2 bases and J shed 11 bases, with 13 bases lying between them. CDR3 in amino acids: CASSESGRGPPLHF. The CDR3 DNA follows: TGTGCCAGCAGTGAAAGTGGGCGGGGTCCACCCCTCCACTTT.

The genes are TRBV6-1 and TRBJ1-1; D is perhaps TRBD1 (5 bases). The CDR3 has 15 amino acids. CDR1 and CDR2 from the germline V gene are MNHNS and SASEGT. Trimming took off 4 bases at V and 4 bases at J, with 16 bases between the two ends. This CDR3 is CASSVQQGGGTEAFF. DNA for the CDR3: TGTGCCAGCAGTGTTCAGCAGGGCGGGGGCACTGAAGCTTTCTTT.

The CDR3 nucleotides read TGTGCCAGCAGCTTACGCAGTTCTACTGAAGCTTTCTTT. Residues: CASSLRSSTEAFF. The chain recombines TRBV7-2 with TRBJ1-1; D gene uncertain. The CDR3 length is 13 residues. V shed 2 bases and J shed 5 bases, with 9 bases lying between them. Germline loops: CDR1 SGHTA, CDR2 FQGNSA.